This T cell receptor (beta chain) came from a study of shared clonotypes between healthy human individuals. TCRdb's table, derived via immunoSEQ multiplex PCR, lists solely in-frame clones and lacks some. The table records about 490,000 clones, 60% to 80% of them present only once. CDR1 LNHNV and CDR2 YYDKDF come from the germline V gene (reference sequence). Deletions cut 1 base from V and 0 bases from J, with 9 bases between. This CDR3 contains 16 residues. Sample: PBMCs. V gene TRBV15 combines with J gene TRBJ2-2; no clear D gene. The source of this sequence is a woman between 40 and 55 years old in good health. Some clones in this sample may be carry-over from other donors' samples. In DNA form, the CDR3 reads TGTGCCACCAGCAGAGCGGGCTCGGCGAACACCGGGGAGCTGTTTTTT. Residues: CATSRAGSANTGELFF. Full variable domain (outside the CDR3, taken from reference TRBV15 and TRBJ2-2): DAMVIQNPRYQVTQFGKPVTLSCSQTLNHNVMYWYQQKSSQAPKLLFHYYDKDFNNEADTPDNFQSRRPNTSFCFLDIRSPGLGDTAMYLCATSRAGSANTGELFFGEGSRLTVL.